The entry below gives a single T cell receptor beta chain sequence along with its context. Individuals in the exposed group had encountered a COVID-19 case within 2 weeks preceding study entry. This specimen belongs to a study of blood T cell repertoires in COVID-19. V was cut by 1 base and J by 6 bases, with 10 bases left in between. Germline-derived CDR1 and CDR2 are SNHLY and FYNNEI. There are 14 residues in the CDR3. TCRdb's copy holds only in-frame clones and misses some; the assay was immunoSEQ multiplex PCR. The repertoire includes hundreds of thousands of clones, roughly four fifths of them detected once, and roughly 5.3% sits in the top ten.

The sequence derives from a man aged 35-49 years who had been exposed to COVID-19. Sequenced: PBMCs or T cells enriched from blood (not recorded which). V usage is TRBV2 and J usage is TRBJ1-3, with D tentatively TRBD1 (5 bases). CDR3 region: CASSEGGLSNTIYF. The CDR3 nucleotides are TGTGCCAGCAGTGAAGGGGGACTATCAAACACCATATATTTT.